These 32 T cell receptor beta chains came from one sample sequenced in a study of response to subunit inactivated influenza vaccine. TCRdb passed the RT-PCR reads through MiXCR, listing each CDR3 protein once. The sample lists 500,000 to 700,000 distinct CDR3 sequences, under 25% occurring once. This same sample was also part of a study on T cells expressing NK-cell markers. That work adds: It was by 5'RACE template switching with UMIs that TCR beta cDNA was made.

The sample consisted of CD4+ T cells sorted from PBMCs, taken approximately 13 days after vaccination. The receptors stem from a man in his forties or fifties who received an inactivated influenza vaccine.

This rearrangement joins TRBV5-1 to TRBJ2-1, with 13 bases that match TRBD2. The germline V gene has CDR1 SGHRS and CDR2 YFSETQ. The V segment lost 3 bases and the J segment 10 bases; nucleotides outside the gene matches: 4. This CDR3 is 14 amino acids long. The CDR3 DNA is TGCGCCAGCAGCTCCGGGACTAGCGGGGACGAGCAGTTCTTC. The encoded protein is CASSSGTSGDEQFF.

The sample holds many counts of this clonotype. The chain is built from TRBV4-3 and TRBJ2-3; D not certain. Trimming stripped 0 bases from V and 6 bases from J, with 7 bases between. This CDR3 contains 13 residues. Germline V gene data show CDR1 as LGHNA and CDR2 as YSLEER. The CDR3 loop reads CASSQELIDTQYF. Written as DNA, the CDR3 is TGCGCCAGCAGCCAAGAACTAATTGATACGCAGTATTTT.

The rearrangement links TRBV29-1 to TRBJ2-1; 12 bases fit TRBD2. The germline V gene encodes CDR1 SQVTM and CDR2 ANQGSEA. The V gene end was trimmed by 6 bases and the J gene end by 0 bases; junction bases not matched to a gene: 18. This CDR3 comprises 20 residues. The CDR3 DNA reads as TGCAGCGTCCAACCATACCTTTTGACTAGCGGGAGTTCCTCCTACAATGAGCAGTTCTTC. Translating it yields CSVQPYLLTSGSSSYNEQFF.

This clonotype was seen a handful of times. The chain combines TRBV10-3 with TRBJ1-2; TRBD1 agrees at 10 bases. V shed 11 bases, J shed 0 bases, and the junction held 3 bases outside the gene matches. Germline loops: CDR1 ENHRY, CDR2 SYGVKD. The CDR3 covers 13 residues. The CDR3 spells CAAGQGTNYGYTF. CDR3 nucleotides: TGTGCCGCGGGACAGGGGACTAACTATGGCTACACCTTC.

The CDR3 DNA reads TGTGCCAGCAGCCAAGATCAGGTTCTCAGGGGCCGCAATGAGCAGTTCTTC. Translating it yields CASSQDQVLRGRNEQFF. The chain combines TRBV4-2 with TRBJ2-1; D may be TRBD1 (6 bases). V was clipped by 0 bases and J by 6 bases, with 18 bases between them. The CDR3 runs 17 residues. Germline assignment: CDR1 LGHNA and CDR2 YNFKEQ.

This clonotype has more than one count but fewer than ten. The chain joins TRBV10-3 to TRBJ2-5; perhaps TRBD1 as D (5 bases). The CDR3 runs to 14 residues. V gave up 3 bases and J gave up 9 bases, with 17 bases separating them. The germline gives CDR1 ENHRY, CDR2 SYGVKD. The CDR3, as DNA: TGTGCCATCAGTGACACAGGCGGCGATAGGGCCCAGTACTTC. Its protein is CAISDTGGDRAQYF.

This sequence joins TRBV7-9 and TRBJ2-7; D unclear. The CDR3 loop spans 11 amino acids. Between the trimmed V and J ends, which lost 8 bases and 6 bases, there was a span of 11 bases. Looked up from germline, CDR1 is SEHNR and CDR2 is FQNEAQ (reference sequence). CDR3 DNA: TGTGCCAGCGCCCGGAGTTCCGAGCAGTACTTC. The encoded protein is CASARSSEQYF.

The V call is TRBV3-1, the J call TRBJ1-2; D gene unclear. The CDR3 length is 12 residues. Germline V CDR1 and CDR2: LGHDT, YNNKEL (reference sequence). Trimming cost V 1 base and J 6 bases, with 6 bases left between them. The CDR3 here is CASSQGGHGYTF. In DNA, the CDR3 is TGTGCCAGCAGCCAAGGTGGGCATGGCTACACCTTC.

The table lists this clonotype with a few counts. The rearrangement uses TRBV5-1 and TRBJ2-1, with 9 bases aligning to TRBD2. Germline V CDR1 and CDR2: SGHRS, YFSETQ. The trim removed 4 bases at V and 3 bases at J, leaving 5 bases unmatched. This CDR3 spans 15 amino acids. CDR3 amino acids: CASSGRAGGYNEQFF. In DNA form, the CDR3 reads TGCGCCAGCAGCGGGCGAGCGGGAGGCTACAATGAGCAGTTCTTC.

This clonotype appeared once. The rearrangement links TRBV10-3 to TRBJ2-1; a weak D match, TRBD2 (5 bases). Trimming took off 5 bases at V and 5 bases at J, with 13 bases between the two ends. The CDR3 covers 14 residues. Germline-derived CDR1 and CDR2 are ENHRY and SYGVKD. The CDR3 sequence is CAISPRAADNEQFF. DNA for the CDR3: TGTGCCATCAGTCCCCGGGCAGCGGACAATGAGCAGTTCTTC.

The V gene is TRBV6-2 or TRBV6-3, the J gene TRBJ1-5; a weak D match, TRBD1 (6 bases). Trimming left V 4 bases short and J 9 bases short, with 19 bases between. The CDR3 contains 15 residues. Per the germline V gene, CDR1 is MNHEY and CDR2 is SVGEGT. CDR3 nucleotides: TGTGCCAGCAGTTCAAAGAACAGGGCTCTCTTGCCCCAGCATTTT. It codes for CASSSKNRALLPQHF.

This clonotype was counted a few times. V gene TRBV20-1 combines with J gene TRBJ1-1, with 11 bases matching TRBD1. The CDR3 runs to 15 residues. Germline-derived CDR1 and CDR2 are DFQATT and SNEGSKA (reference sequence). The V segment lost 5 bases and the J segment 4 bases; nucleotides outside the gene matches: 9. The CDR3 is CSALPWTGGFTEAFF. Here the CDR3 DNA reads TGCAGTGCTCTACCCTGGACAGGGGGCTTCACTGAAGCTTTCTTT.

This sequence joins TRBV4-1 and TRBJ1-4, with TRBD1 matching 12 bases. Per the germline V gene, CDR1 is MGHRA and CDR2 is YSYEKL. The CDR3 extends over 15 amino acids. V lost 3 bases and J lost 7; bases outside the gene matches: 3. CDR3 amino acids: CASSHRDRGREKLFF. The CDR3 nucleotides are TGCGCCAGCAGCCACCGGGACAGGGGGCGTGAAAAACTGTTTTTT.

This clonotype was seen ten or more times. The rearrangement links TRBV7-2 to TRBJ2-7, with D hard to call. CDR1 and CDR2 from the germline V gene are SGHTA and FQGNSA. The CDR3 is made up of 13 amino acids. V was pared by 2 bases and J by 5 bases, with 10 bases between. CDR3 sequence: CASSLTDFHEQYF. For the CDR3, the DNA is TGTGCCAGCAGCTTAACAGATTTCCACGAGCAGTACTTC.

The V and J genes are TRBV29-1 and TRBJ1-2, with 7 nucleotides matching TRBD1. The germline V gene encodes CDR1 SQVTM and CDR2 ANQGSEA. The CDR3 is 11 amino acids. V was clipped by 8 bases and J by 6 bases; unmatched bases: 6. CDR3: CSLQGGDGYTF. CDR3 nucleotides: TGCAGCCTCCAAGGGGGCGATGGCTACACCTTC. Using reference TRBV29-1 and TRBJ1-2 for the parts outside the CDR3, the full variable domain is SAVISQKPSRDICQRGTSLTIQCQVDSQVTMMFWYRQQPGQSLTLIATANQGSEATYESGFVIDKFPISRPNLTFSTLTVSNMSPEDSSIYLCSLQGGDGYTFGSGTRLTVV.

The chain employs TRBV20-1 and TRBJ1-1; no clear D gene. The CDR3 contains 12 residues. CDR1 and CDR2 (germline): DFQATT, SNEGSKA (reference sequence). Deletions cut 0 bases from V and 6 bases from J, with 8 bases between. For the CDR3, the DNA is TGCAGTGCTAGAGACTTGTGGCCTGAAGCTTTCTTT. The encoded protein is CSARDLWPEAFF.

Only a few counts were recorded for this clonotype. This chain connects TRBV3-1 to TRBJ2-7, with 7 bases lining up with TRBD2. The CDR3 contains 15 residues. Germline CDR1 LGHDT, CDR2 YNNKEL (reference sequence). After removal of 4 bases from V and 5 bases from J, the junction contained 11 bases not matched to a gene. CDR3 DNA: TGTGCCAGCAGCCCCCCCCCGGGAGGTACGGACGAGCAGTACTTC. Protein product: CASSPPPGGTDEQYF.

The CDR3 loop is CASRRSRDQPQHF. The CDR3 DNA reads TGTGCCAGCAGGAGATCCAGAGATCAGCCCCAGCATTTT. The genes are TRBV6-1 and TRBJ1-5; no clear D. The CDR3 is made up of 13 amino acids. CDR1 and CDR2 (germline): MNHNS, SASEGT. Trimming left V 6 bases short and J 5 bases short, with 11 bases between.

The genes are TRBV6-1 and TRBJ2-7; D is possibly TRBD2 (5 bases). V lost 5 bases, J lost 5 bases, and 22 bases lay in between. Germline V gene lookup returns CDR1 MNHNS and CDR2 SASEGT. The CDR3 runs to 16 residues. In DNA, the CDR3 is TGTGCCAGCAGTCCATTCCGGGGATTAGGAGCTAACGAGCAGTACTTC. Translating gives CASSPFRGLGANEQYF.

The CDR3 is CASSLGGRVFF. The DNA of the CDR3 is TGTGCCAGCAGCTTAGGCGGGAGGGTCTTCTTC. V usage is TRBV11-3 and J usage is TRBJ2-1, with TRBD2 identical over 9 bases. The germline CDR1 and CDR2 sequences are SGHNT and YENEEA. The CDR3 covers 11 residues. J lost 16 bases, V lost 1 base, and 2 bases had no gene match.

This clonotype came up a few times. This CDR3 reads CASSLAGSVDEQFF. For the CDR3, the DNA is TGTGCCAGCAGCTTAGCAGGGAGTGTCGATGAGCAGTTCTTC. J is TRBJ2-1 and V is TRBV7-8, with D perhaps TRBD2 (5 bases). Germline V gene lookup returns CDR1 SGHVS and CDR2 FQNEAQ. CDR3 size: 14 residues. Trimming took off 0 bases at V and 8 bases at J, with 11 bases between the two ends. The whole variable domain, filled in from reference TRBV7-8 and TRBJ2-1, reads GAGVSQSPRYKVAKRGQDVALRCDPISGHVSLFWYQQALGQGPEFLTYFQNEAQLDKSGLPSDRFFAERPEGSVSTLKIQRTQQEDSAVYLCASSLAGSVDEQFFGPGTRLTVL.

This clonotype was detected many times. The genes are TRBV29-1 and TRBJ2-7; possible D gene TRBD1, 5 bases. Germline V gene data show CDR1 as SQVTM and CDR2 as ANQGSEA. V was clipped by 4 bases and J by 0 bases, with 7 bases between them. This CDR3 is built from 12 residues. The CDR3 spells CSVADSSYEQYF. The CDR3 DNA follows: TGCAGCGTTGCCGACAGCTCCTACGAGCAGTACTTC.

The chain links TRBV12-3 or TRBV12-4 to TRBJ2-7; 7 nucleotides line up with TRBD1. Germline trimming cut 2 bases from V and 4 bases from J; bases unmatched to any gene: 5. The CDR3 has 14 amino acids. CDR3: CASSLIQGKYEQYF. The CDR3 DNA follows: TGTGCCAGCAGTTTAATACAGGGGAAGTACGAGCAGTACTTC.

CDR3 protein: CASQTSTYEQYF. CDR3 DNA sequence: TGTGCCAGCCAGACTTCGACCTACGAGCAGTACTTC. This chain uses TRBV28 with TRBJ2-7; D gene uncertain. CDR1 MDHEN and CDR2 SYDVKM come from the germline V gene. V lost 8 bases and J 2 bases, leaving 10 bases between the germline ends. CDR3 length: 12 residues.

The gene calls are TRBV12-3 or TRBV12-4 and TRBJ1-1; D not certain. CDR3 length: 15 residues. The ends were cut back, 3 bases at V and 0 bases at J, with 11 bases in the middle. CDR3: CASSLGGNLNTEAFF. For the CDR3, the DNA is TGTGCCAGCAGTTTGGGAGGGAACCTGAACACTGAAGCTTTCTTT.

The rearrangement links TRBV7-8 to TRBJ2-7, with 10 positions matching TRBD1. Germline CDR1 SGHVS, CDR2 FQNEAQ. The V gene end was trimmed by 5 bases and the J gene end by 6 bases; junction bases not matched to a gene: 10. This CDR3 spans 15 amino acids. The chain's CDR3 is CASSLRQGANSEQYF. CDR3 DNA sequence: TGTGCCAGCAGCCTGCGACAGGGGGCGAACTCCGAGCAGTACTTC.

This clonotype was seen only a few times. The V and J genes are TRBV12-3 or TRBV12-4 and TRBJ2-2; TRBD1 matches 8 bases. Trimming at V came to 5 bases and at J to 6 bases, leaving 5 bases not matched to a gene. The CDR3 runs to 14 residues. CDR3 in amino acids: CASSLRRGPGELFF. The CDR3 region has the DNA TGTGCCAGCAGTCTCCGCAGGGGGCCCGGGGAGCTGTTTTTT.

This clonotype was counted a few times. The chain links TRBV29-1 to TRBJ2-3, with TRBD2 identical over 13 bases. The germline CDR1 and CDR2 sequences are SQVTM and ANQGSEA. The CDR3 length is 15 residues. The trim removed 7 bases at V and 5 bases at J, leaving 9 bases unmatched. DNA of the CDR3: TGCAGCGCCCTGACTAGCGGGGGGTCCGGAGATACGCAGTATTTT. Its translation is CSALTSGGSGDTQYF.

There are a few counts of this clonotype. The chain uses TRBV20-1 and TRBJ2-5, with D tentatively TRBD2 (6 bases). The V gene's germline CDR1 is DFQATT and CDR2 SNEGSKA (reference sequence). The V end was cut by 1 base, the J end by 4 bases, with 16 bases between. The CDR3 loop spans 15 amino acids. Here the CDR3 reads CSARGFGRMAETQYF. As DNA, the CDR3 is TGCAGTGCTAGAGGGTTCGGGAGAATGGCAGAGACCCAGTACTTC.

J is TRBJ2-7 and V is TRBV25-1, with D uncertain. This CDR3 has 12 residues. Germline values: CDR1 MGHDK, CDR2 SYGVNS. V was pared by 4 bases and J by 8 bases, with 12 bases between. In DNA form, the CDR3 reads TGTGCCAGCAGTGTACTTCCTGGACAGCAGTACTTC. Translated, it gives CASSVLPGQQYF.

This clonotype showed up just a few times. The V gene is TRBV15, the J gene TRBJ2-7; 7 nucleotides agree with TRBD2. Germline V gives CDR1 LNHNV, CDR2 YYDKDF (reference sequence). The CDR3 extends over 14 amino acids. Trimming at V came to 6 bases and at J to 1 base, leaving 6 bases not matched to a gene. The CDR3 nucleotides are TGTGCCACCAGTCCCGGACTAGGGTCCTACGAGCAGTACTTC. Translating gives CATSPGLGSYEQYF.

This clonotype was counted a few times. The chain couples TRBV27 to TRBJ1-2, with TRBD1 identical over 9 bases. V was clipped by 3 bases and J by 6 bases; unmatched bases: 2. This CDR3 has 13 amino acids. Germline values: CDR1 MNHEY, CDR2 SMNVEV (reference sequence). The DNA of the CDR3 is TGTGCCAGCAGTTTCGGACAGGGGAATGGCTACACCTTC. Its translation is CASSFGQGNGYTF.